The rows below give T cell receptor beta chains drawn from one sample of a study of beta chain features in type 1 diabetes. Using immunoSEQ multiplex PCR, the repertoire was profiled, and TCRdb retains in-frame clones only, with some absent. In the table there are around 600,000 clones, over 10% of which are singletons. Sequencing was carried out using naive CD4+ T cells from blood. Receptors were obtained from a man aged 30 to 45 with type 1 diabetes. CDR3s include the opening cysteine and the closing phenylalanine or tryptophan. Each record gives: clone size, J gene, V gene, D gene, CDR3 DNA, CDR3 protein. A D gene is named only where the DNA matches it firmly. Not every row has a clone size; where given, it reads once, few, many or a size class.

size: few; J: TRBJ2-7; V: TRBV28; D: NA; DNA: TGTGCCAGCACCTCAGGAAGGTACGAGCAGTACTTC; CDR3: CASTSGRYEQYF
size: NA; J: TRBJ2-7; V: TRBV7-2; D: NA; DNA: TGTGCCAGCAGCCCACCGACGGACGACCCCCACTACGAGCAGTACTTC; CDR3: CASSPPTDDPHYEQYF
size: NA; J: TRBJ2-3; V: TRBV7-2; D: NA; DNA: TGTGCCAGCATCCCATGGAGCGGGCGCGCAGATACGCAGTATTTT; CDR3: CASIPWSGRADTQYF
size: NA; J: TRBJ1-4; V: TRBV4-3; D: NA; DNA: TGCGCCAGCAGCCAGGGTCGTCTCGGGGGCGGAGGGGAAAAACTGTTTTTT; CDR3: CASSQGRLGGGGEKLFF
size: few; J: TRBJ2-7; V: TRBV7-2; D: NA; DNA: TGTGCCAGCAGCCCCGACTCATCATCAGGGGAGCAGTACTTC; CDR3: CASSPDSSSGEQYF
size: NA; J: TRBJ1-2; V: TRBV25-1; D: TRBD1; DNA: TGTGCCAGCAGTGCGCAGGGGGCTTGGTATGGCTACACCTTC; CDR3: CASSAQGAWYGYTF
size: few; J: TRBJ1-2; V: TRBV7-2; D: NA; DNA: TGTGCCAGCAGCTTTGGTTGGACGGTCTCTGGATCTGGCTACACCTTC; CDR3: CASSFGWTVSGSGYTF
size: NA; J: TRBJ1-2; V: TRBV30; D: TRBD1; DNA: TGTGCCTGGAGTGCCCCCGCAGGGGGCGCGGGTGGCTACACCTTC; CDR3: CAWSAPAGGAGGYTF
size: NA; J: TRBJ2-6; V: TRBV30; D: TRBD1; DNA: TGTGCAACCACAGGGGCTGGGGCCAACGTCCTGACTTTC; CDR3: CATTGAGANVLTF
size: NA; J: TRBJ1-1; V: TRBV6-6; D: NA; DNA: TGTGCCAGCAGTTACTCGATAGGCTTGGCTGAAGCTTTCTTT; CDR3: CASSYSIGLAEAFF
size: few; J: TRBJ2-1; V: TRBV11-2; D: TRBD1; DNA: TGTGCCAGCAGTTCGGGACAGGGGCCTTACAATGAGCAGTTCTTC; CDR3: CASSSGQGPYNEQFF
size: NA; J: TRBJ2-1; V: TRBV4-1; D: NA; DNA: TGCGCCAGCAGCCAAGGCGGACAGAACTATGAGCAGTTCTTC; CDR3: CASSQGGQNYEQFF
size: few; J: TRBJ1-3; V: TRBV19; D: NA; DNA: TGTGCCAGTAGTCCCCTAGGAGACTCCTCTGGAAACACCATATATTTT; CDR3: CASSPLGDSSGNTIYF
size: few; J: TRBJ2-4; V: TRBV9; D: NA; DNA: TGTGCCAGCAGCGTAACCTCGGAGGGGGCTGGAGGCATTCAGTACTTC; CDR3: CASSVTSEGAGGIQYF
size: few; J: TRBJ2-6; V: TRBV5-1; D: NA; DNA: TGCGCCAGCAGCTTAACAGGGAACTCTGGGGCCAACGTCCTGACTTTC; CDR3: CASSLTGNSGANVLTF
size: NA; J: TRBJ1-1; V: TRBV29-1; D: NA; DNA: TGCAGCGTTGAACACAGCAACACTGAAGCTTTCTTT; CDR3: CSVEHSNTEAFF
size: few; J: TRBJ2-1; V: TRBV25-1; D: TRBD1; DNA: TGTGCCAGCAGTGAATGGGGACAGAGCTCCTACAATGAGCAGTTCTTC; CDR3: CASSEWGQSSYNEQFF
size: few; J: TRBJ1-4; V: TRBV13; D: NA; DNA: TGTGCCAGCAGCTTAAAGGTTAATGAAAAACTGTTTTTT; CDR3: CASSLKVNEKLFF
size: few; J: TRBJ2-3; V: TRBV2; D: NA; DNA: TGTGCCGACCGAACCAGGGCCCTAGATACGCAGTATTTT; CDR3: CADRTRALDTQYF
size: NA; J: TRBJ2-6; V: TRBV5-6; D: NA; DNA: TGTGCCAGCAGCTTTACAGGGGCCAACGTCCTGACTTTC; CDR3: CASSFTGANVLTF
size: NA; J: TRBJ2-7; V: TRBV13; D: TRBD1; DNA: TGTGCCAGCAGACCCGGACAGGGGTCTTACGAGCAGTACTTC; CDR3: CASRPGQGSYEQYF
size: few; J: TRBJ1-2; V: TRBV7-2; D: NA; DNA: TGTGCCAGCAGTCCGACCAGTCGGGGGCAAGGCAGCTACACCTTC; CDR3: CASSPTSRGQGSYTF
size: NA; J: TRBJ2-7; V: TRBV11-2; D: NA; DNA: TGTGCCAGCAGCTTATCAGGGGCTGACTACGAGCAGTACTTC; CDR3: CASSLSGADYEQYF
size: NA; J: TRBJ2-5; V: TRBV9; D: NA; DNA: TGTGCCAGCAGCGTAGCTACGGACAAAGAGACCCAGTACTTC; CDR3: CASSVATDKETQYF